The TCR beta chain under discussion was sequenced for a study of T cells expressing NK-cell markers (dated by TCRdb to about 2020). Regarding the complete study: In sorted CD3+CD56+NKG2C+, CD3+CD56+NKG2C- and CD3+CD56-NKG2C+ T-cell subsets from several donors, TCR beta-chain repertoires were profiled. Among the eight sequenced donors, only one was HCMV-seronegative, while the other seven were HCMV-seropositive. The study sequenced eight donors, all healthy volunteers chosen at random: three men and five women. Illumina HiSeq 2000/2500, MiSeq or NextSeq was used to sequence libraries as 2 x 150 bp reads. The full study reports these points: Those dominant clonotypes were again the most abundant among CD3+CD56-NKG2C+ cells in four donors, at roughly 25-65%. In a handful of donors, the dominant CD3+CD56+NKG2C+ clonotypes ranked among the top 10 CD8+ clonotypes, making up 1.0-7.0% of CD8+ T cells. Whether the expanded NKG2C-expressing T cell clones were specific for HCMV antigens remained unclear.

The germline V gene encodes CDR1 SGHRS and CDR2 YFSETQ. The CDR3 holds 17 amino acids from the cysteine to the phenylalanine. No DNA is listed. The sequencer listed for this sample is Illumina HiSeq 2000. TCR beta cDNA libraries were made by 5'RACE template switching that added a universal primer site and unique molecular identifiers. Priming for cDNA synthesis came from the TCR beta constant segment, and two successive PCR amplification steps followed. Processing in the source paper ran as follows. MIGEC was used to demultiplex reads and group reads by UMI, and MiTCR was used to assemble and quantify clonotypes. To remove erroneous sequences, TCR cDNA sequences were retained only when supported by two or more reads. The tcR package was used for downstream repertoire analysis, with clonotypes matched between fractions based on CDR3 nucleotide sequence plus V segment. VDJmatch was used to annotate antigen specificity against VDJdb, with one amino acid substitution allowed in CDR3. After the reads were reprocessed by TCRdb, one entry was made per CDR3 protein sequence, with no DNA. TCRdb assigned the V and J calls; the authors' analysis was not used. The data table for this sample lists roughly 160,000 distinct CDR3 sequences. The top ten constitute approximately 17% of the sample.

A commercial ELISA kit detecting HCMV-specific IgG in serum was used to determine HCMV serostatus. Ficoll density gradient centrifugation was used to isolate peripheral blood mononuclear cells from blood. About this clonotype: Its binding antigen is unknown.

The specimen sequenced was blood T cells: a sorted CD56 or NKG2C T cell subset, CD4+ or CD8+ T cells, or bulk PBMC T cells (not recorded which). The rearrangement combines TRBV5-1 with TRBJ2-7; there is no DNA to check the TCRdb D call of TRBD2. The clonotype comes from a woman aged 18 to 75 in good health. The CDR3 sequence is CASSLSLAGGPSYEQYF.